The 9 T cell receptor beta chains listed next were all sequenced from one sample in a study of T cell repertoires in cytomegalovirus infection. TCRdb reprocessed the reads with MiXCR, giving one entry per CDR3 protein. The profile shows 400,000 or so distinct CDR3 sequences, around a sixth of them singletons. Specimen: PBMCs. The receptor source for this set is a human donor in good health (CMV status not recorded). Some clones in this sample may be carry-over from other donors' samples.

This clonotype was counted between two and nine times. The CDR3 loop is CASSVEGGTEAFF. CDR3 nucleotides: TGTGCCAGCAGTGTCGAGGGGGGGACTGAAGCTTTCTTT. V gene TRBV2 combines with J gene TRBJ1-1; tentatively, D is TRBD1 (6 bases). Per germline, CDR1 SNHLY and CDR2 FYNNEI. The V gene lost 4 bases and the J gene lost 5 bases, with 11 bases spanning the gap. This CDR3 region has 13 residues.

This chain uses TRBV20-1 with TRBJ1-2; D might be TRBD1 (5 bases). Germline values: CDR1 DFQATT, CDR2 SNEGSKA (reference sequence). The CDR3 length is 13 residues. The germline V and J ends were trimmed by 6 bases and 6 bases, with 17 bases remaining between them. CDR3 DNA sequence: TGCAGTGCCAACCGGGGGGATGGGGATGGCTACACCTTC. Its translation: CSANRGDGDGYTF.

This clonotype was found a few times. The chain is built from TRBV19 and TRBJ2-2; D is unclear. The CDR3 consists of 13 residues. Between the trimmed V and J ends, which lost 5 bases and 7 bases, there was a span of 11 bases. Per the germline V gene, CDR1 is LNHDA and CDR2 is SQIVND (reference sequence). This chain's CDR3 is CASSPTMSGELFF. Here the CDR3 DNA reads TGTGCCAGTAGTCCCACCATGAGCGGGGAGCTGTTTTTT.

This rearrangement joins TRBV19 to TRBJ2-3; D is unresolved. Germline loops: CDR1 LNHDA, CDR2 SQIVND (reference sequence). The CDR3 is 12 amino acids. Trimming removed 5 bases at V and 8 bases at J, with 11 bases between. This chain's CDR3 is CASSPIKGTQYF. CDR3 DNA: TGTGCCAGTAGTCCAATAAAGGGTACGCAGTATTTT.

This clonotype was counted a few times. The chain carries TRBV7-9 and TRBJ2-1, with 11 positions matching TRBD2. Germline assignment: CDR1 SEHNR and CDR2 FQNEAQ (reference sequence). V shed 1 base and J 9 bases; nucleotides not matched to a gene: 11. The CDR3 has 17 residues. CDR3 coding DNA: TGTGCCAGCAGCTTAGGGCTAGCGGGAGGTAAAGGAGGTGAGCAGTTCTTC. This encodes CASSLGLAGGKGGEQFF.

The J gene is TRBJ2-7, the V gene TRBV11-2, with 7 bases aligning to TRBD1. V lost 7 bases to trimming and J lost 5 bases; unmatched junction nucleotides: 2. This CDR3 region has 11 residues. The germline V gene has CDR1 SGHAT and CDR2 FQNNGV. CDR3 region: CASTTGDEQYF. Written as DNA, the CDR3 is TGTGCCAGCACCACAGGGGACGAGCAGTACTTC.

The J gene is TRBJ1-2, the V gene TRBV6-2 or TRBV6-3; D call uncertain. Germline CDR1 is MNHEY and CDR2 is SVGEGT. The CDR3 runs to 15 residues. Trimming cost V 8 bases and J 4 bases, with 20 bases left between them. The CDR3 bases are TGTGCCAGCGGCTCGACCCACCGTGATTTCTATGGCTACACCTTC. It codes for CASGSTHRDFYGYTF.

This clonotype has a count of ten or more. The J gene is TRBJ2-5, the V gene TRBV7-2; 9 nucleotides align to TRBD2. V lost 1 base and J lost 5; bases outside the gene matches: 5. Germline V CDR1 and CDR2: SGHTA, FQGNSA. The CDR3 runs to 15 residues. The CDR3 protein is CASSLGLAGMETQYF. The CDR3 bases are TGTGCCAGCAGCTTAGGGCTAGCGGGGATGGAGACCCAGTACTTC.

The chain links TRBV12-5 to TRBJ2-5; the D is unclear. The CDR3 sequence is 14 residues long. V was shortened by 1 base and J by 2 bases, with 8 bases between the two germline ends. The germline V gene encodes CDR1 LGHNT and CDR2 FRNRAP. The DNA of the CDR3 is TGTGCTAGTGGTTTGGGACACGTTCAAGAGACCCAGTACTTC. Translation: CASGLGHVQETQYF.